The 9 T cell receptor beta chains listed next were all sequenced from one sample in a study of blood T cell repertoires in COVID-19. TCRdb's copy holds only in-frame clones and misses some; the assay was immunoSEQ multiplex PCR. The table has 100,000 to 150,000 clones, just under 80% seen once. The sample taken for sequencing was peripheral blood. The receptors derive from a human donor in a cohort sampled during active COVID-19.

J is TRBJ2-1 and V is TRBV2; 8 bases align to TRBD1. The germline V gene encodes CDR1 SNHLY and CDR2 FYNNEI. This CDR3 contains 12 residues. V lost 8 bases and J lost 3; bases outside the gene matches: 0. CDR3 sequence: CASGQGYNEQFF. The CDR3 nucleotides read TGTGCCAGCGGACAGGGCTACAATGAGCAGTTCTTC.

V gene TRBV27 combines with J gene TRBJ1-5, with TRBD1 as a possible D gene (5 bases). This CDR3 spans 14 amino acids. V gave up 5 bases and J gave up 9 bases, with 17 bases separating them. The V gene's germline CDR1 is MNHEY and CDR2 SMNVEV (reference sequence). The CDR3 reads CASSPPPGGGPQHF. The CDR3 DNA reads TGTGCCAGCAGTCCGCCCCCAGGCGGGGGGCCCCAGCATTTT.

In nucleotides, the CDR3 is TGTGCCAGCTCACCAGTATTTGGGGGGAGCACAGATACGCAGTATTTT. It specifies CASSPVFGGSTDTQYF. The V gene is TRBV18, the J gene TRBJ2-3, with a weak D call TRBD2 (6 bases). V lost 2 bases and J lost 0, with 12 bases in between. This CDR3 is 16 amino acids long. Germline V gene sequence: CDR1 KGHSH, CDR2 LQKENI.

The CDR3 region has the DNA TGTCCACAGGGGTATACCCTTGGGAACACCATATATTTT. Encoded protein: CPQGYTLGNTIYF. This chain uses TRBV11-3 with TRBJ1-3; TRBD1 matches 7 bases. From germline, CDR1 is SGHNT and CDR2 YENEEA. The CDR3 sequence is 13 residues long.

The gene calls are TRBV30 and TRBJ2-7; 10 nucleotides line up with TRBD2. The CDR3 runs 15 residues. Germline V gives CDR1 GTSNPN, CDR2 SVGIG (reference sequence). J lost 4 bases, V lost 0 bases, and 6 bases had no gene match. CDR3 protein: CAWSVRASGGYEQYF. The DNA of the CDR3 is TGTGCCTGGAGTGTACGGGCTAGCGGGGGTTACGAGCAGTACTTC.

In its sample, this clone was seen once. The CDR3 region has the DNA TGTGCCGGTAGGGACAGTCTCAATGGCTACACCTTC. Protein product: CAGRDSLNGYTF. This chain links TRBV28 with TRBJ1-2; 7 bases agree with TRBD1. The germline V gene has CDR1 MDHEN and CDR2 SYDVKM. The CDR3 is 12 residues long. V shed 11 bases and J 6 bases; nucleotides not matched to a gene: 9.

This clone was seen just once. The chain couples TRBV28 to TRBJ1-3; 9 bases map to TRBD1. The CDR3 has 19 residues. V gave up 1 base and J gave up 5 bases; unmatched junction bases: 15. Germline V gene lookup returns CDR1 MDHEN and CDR2 SYDVKM. The CDR3 loop reads CASSLSYLTGGQGRNTIYF. CDR3 DNA: TGTGCCAGCAGTTTATCCTACCTGACCGGGGGACAGGGAAGAAACACCATATATTTT. The variable domain in full, with the rest retrieved from reference TRBV28 and TRBJ1-3, is DVKVTQSSRYLVKRTGEKVFLECVQDMDHENMFWYRQDPGLGLRLIYFSYDVKMKEKGDIPEGYSVSREKKERFSLILESASTNQTSMYLCASSLSYLTGGQGRNTIYFGEGSWLTVV.

This chain links TRBV19 with TRBJ1-1; 7 nucleotides agree with TRBD1. Germline V lookup: CDR1 LNHDA, CDR2 SQIVND (reference sequence). Unmatched junction bases numbered 11, after V lost 9 bases and J lost 4 bases. This CDR3 is built from 14 residues. CDR3 protein: CASETGATGTEAFF. Here the CDR3 DNA reads TGTGCCAGCGAAACAGGGGCAACGGGCACTGAAGCTTTCTTT.

The V gene is TRBV5-1, the J gene TRBJ1-1; 7 bases agree with TRBD1. The V and J ends lost 2 bases and 11 bases, in that order; junction bases with no gene match: 6. The CDR3 has 12 amino acids. The germline CDR1 and CDR2 sequences are SGHRS and YFSETQ. The CDR3 DNA is TGCGCCAGCAGCTTACCCGGGACAGCGGCTTTCTTT. Protein: CASSLPGTAAFF. Together with reference TRBV5-1 and TRBJ1-1, the CDR3 gives the full variable domain: KAGVTQTPRYLIKTRGQQVTLSCSPISGHRSVSWYQQTPGQGLQFLFEYFSETQRNKGNFPGRFSGRQFSNSRSEMNVSTLELGDSALYLCASSLPGTAAFFGQGTRLTVV.